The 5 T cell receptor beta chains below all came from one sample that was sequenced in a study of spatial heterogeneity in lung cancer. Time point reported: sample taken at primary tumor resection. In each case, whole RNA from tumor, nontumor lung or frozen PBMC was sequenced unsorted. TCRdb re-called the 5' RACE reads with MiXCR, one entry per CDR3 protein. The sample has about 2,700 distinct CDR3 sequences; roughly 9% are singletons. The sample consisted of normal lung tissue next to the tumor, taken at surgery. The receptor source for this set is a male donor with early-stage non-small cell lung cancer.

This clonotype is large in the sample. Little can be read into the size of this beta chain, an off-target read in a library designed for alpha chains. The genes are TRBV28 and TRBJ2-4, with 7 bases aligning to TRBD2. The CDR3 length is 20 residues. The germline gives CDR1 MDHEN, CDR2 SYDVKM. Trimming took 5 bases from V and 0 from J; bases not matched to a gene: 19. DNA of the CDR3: TGTGCCAGCAGTAACCAGCGGGGACGTGAACAAATTTTAGCCAAAAACATTCAGTACTTC. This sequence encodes CASSNQRGREQILAKNIQYF.

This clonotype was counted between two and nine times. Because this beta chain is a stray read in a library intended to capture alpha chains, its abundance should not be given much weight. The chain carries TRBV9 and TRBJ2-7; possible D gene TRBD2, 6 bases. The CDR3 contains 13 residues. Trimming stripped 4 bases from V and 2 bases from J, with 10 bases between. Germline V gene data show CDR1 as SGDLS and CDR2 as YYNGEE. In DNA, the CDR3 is TGTGCCAGCAGCTCCGGGGGAGCCTACGAGCAGTACTTC. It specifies CASSSGGAYEQYF.

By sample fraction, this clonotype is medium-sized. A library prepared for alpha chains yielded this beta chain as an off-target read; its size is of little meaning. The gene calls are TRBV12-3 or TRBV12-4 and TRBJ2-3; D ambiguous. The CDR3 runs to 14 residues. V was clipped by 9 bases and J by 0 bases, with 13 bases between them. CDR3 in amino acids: CASCCRPSTDTQYF. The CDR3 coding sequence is TGTGCCAGTTGCTGCAGACCTAGCACAGATACGCAGTATTTT.

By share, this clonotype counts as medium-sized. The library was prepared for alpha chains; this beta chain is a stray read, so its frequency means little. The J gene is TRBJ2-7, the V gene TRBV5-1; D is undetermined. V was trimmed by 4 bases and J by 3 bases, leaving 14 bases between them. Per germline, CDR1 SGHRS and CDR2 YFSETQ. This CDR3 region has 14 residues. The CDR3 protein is CASSPGPLDYEQYF. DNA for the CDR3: TGCGCCAGCAGCCCCGGGCCATTGGACTACGAGCAGTACTTC.

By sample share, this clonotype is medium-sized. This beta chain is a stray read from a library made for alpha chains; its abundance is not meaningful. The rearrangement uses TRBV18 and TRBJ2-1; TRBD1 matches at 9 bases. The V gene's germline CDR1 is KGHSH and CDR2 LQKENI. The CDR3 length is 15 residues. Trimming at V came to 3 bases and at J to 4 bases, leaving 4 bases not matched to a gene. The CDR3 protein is CASSPGTGSYNEQFF. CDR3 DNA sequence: TGTGCCAGCTCACCCGGGACAGGGTCATACAATGAGCAGTTCTTC.